This TCR beta chain came from a study of blood T cells in healthy people across ages. Study-level background: For every two T cells, template switching captured about one barcoded beta molecule.

Findings and caveats of the study: A conclusive naive versus antigen-experienced comparison was prevented by the unsorted PBMCs.

Isolated PBMCs totaled at least 6 million in each sample. This CDR3 is 13 amino acids long. Trimming cost V 7 bases and J 5 bases, with 17 bases left between them. Germline loops: CDR1 SQVTM, CDR2 ANQGSEA. Through a sample-barcoded 5' primer and a J-beta primer mix, a second PCR was run for 7 to 11 cycles. Using its own MiXCR run on the 5' RACE reads, TCRdb lists one record per CDR3 protein. The table records hundreds of thousands of distinct CDR3 sequences, around 28% of them present only once. This clonotype was counted at least ten times. Its antigen is not known. The sample was blood. The gene calls are TRBV29-1 and TRBJ2-5; D is possibly TRBD2 (5 bases). This TCR derives from a woman older than 75 in good health. The chain's CDR3 is CSAPGLRGETQYF. The CDR3 nucleotides are TGCAGCGCTCCGGGTCTCCGAGGGGAGACCCAGTACTTC.